This TCR beta chain was sequenced during a study of control samples from healthy donors and cancer patients (dated by TCRdb to the early 2020s). Based on the germline V gene, the CDR1 and CDR2 sequences are SGDLS and YYNGEE. V trim: 1 base; J trim: 1 base; unmatched bases: 2. Including cysteine and phenylalanine, the CDR3 has 15 amino acids. Left in the record is the CDR3 DNA by itself, 45 bases read in frame from the first base. Libraries were constructed by the immunoSEQ multiplex PCR assay. TCRdb limited this immuneACCESS table to in-frame rearrangements with V and J called. A share of clones is missing; checked studies link under half to unresolved V genes, and the rest is unexplained. The sample profile shows 70,000 or so clones; approximately 89% of them were found once. Approximately 18% of the sample goes to the ten largest clones. Of note for this clone: Its antigen remains undetermined. One base away there is no much larger clone; base qualities are not given.

The chain is encoded by TRBV9 joined to TRBJ2-1, with TRBD2 identical over 7 junction bases. The sample comprised PBMCs. The TCR originated in a man aged 55 to 69 with lung cancer. CDR3 reads: CASSVSGDSYNEQFF. The DNA sequence is as follows: TGTGCCAGCAGCGTAAGCGGGGATTCCTACAATGAGCAGTTCTTC.